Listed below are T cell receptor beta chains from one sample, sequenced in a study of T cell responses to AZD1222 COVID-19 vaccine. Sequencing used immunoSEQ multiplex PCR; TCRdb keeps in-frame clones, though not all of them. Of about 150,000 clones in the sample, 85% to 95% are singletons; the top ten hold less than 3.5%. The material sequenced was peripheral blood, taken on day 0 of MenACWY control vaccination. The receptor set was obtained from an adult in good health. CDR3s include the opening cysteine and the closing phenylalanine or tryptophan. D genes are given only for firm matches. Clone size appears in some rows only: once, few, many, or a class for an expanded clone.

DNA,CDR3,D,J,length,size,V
TGTGCCAGCAGCTTAGATGAAGGGAGCGGATTCTACGAGCAGTACTTC,CASSLDEGSGFYEQYF,NA,TRBJ2-7,16,NA,TRBV11-2
TGTGCCAGTAGTATAGGGGGGGGTGTTGGTCAGCCCCAGCATTTT,CASSIGGGVGQPQHF,NA,TRBJ1-5,15,NA,TRBV19
TGTGCCAGCAGCTTTGGGAAGGGCAGTACAGATACGCAGTATTTT,CASSFGKGSTDTQYF,NA,TRBJ2-3,15,NA,TRBV11-3
TGTGCCAGCAGCTCATACAGGGATGGCGGCTACACCTTC,CASSSYRDGGYTF,NA,TRBJ1-2,13,NA,TRBV7-9
TGTGCCAGCAGCGTGACAGGGAAGGGGAACACTGAAGCTTTCTTT,CASSVTGKGNTEAFF,TRBD1,TRBJ1-1,15,NA,TRBV9
TGTGCCAGCAGCCGGACGACAGGAAACTATGGCTACACCTTC,CASSRTTGNYGYTF,NA,TRBJ1-2,14,NA,TRBV3-1/TRBV3-2
TGTGCCAGCAACAGCGGGAGGGCCGTGAATACGCAGTATTTT,CASNSGRAVNTQYF,TRBD2,TRBJ2-3,14,NA,TRBV2
TGTGCCAGCAGCCAAGGGACGGAGAGGAATGGCTACACCTTC,CASSQGTERNGYTF,NA,TRBJ1-2,14,NA,TRBV3-1/TRBV3-2
TGTGCCTGGAGTTATAGCTCACCCCTCCACTTT,CAWSYSSPLHF,NA,TRBJ1-6,11,NA,TRBV30
TGTGCCAGCAGCCAAGCTAGGGAAGGGGCGTATGGCTACACCTTC,CASSQAREGAYGYTF,NA,TRBJ1-2,15,NA,TRBV14
TGCAGCGTTGAAGTACACCCCAATCAGCCCCAGCATTTT,CSVEVHPNQPQHF,NA,TRBJ1-5,13,once,TRBV29-1
TGTGCCAGCTCACCACCGGGGCAGATTAATGAAAAACTGTTTTTT,CASSPPGQINEKLFF,NA,TRBJ1-4,15,NA,TRBV18
TGCGCCAGCAGCCATCGGGACAGGGAGAAAGGCGGCTACACCTTC,CASSHRDREKGGYTF,TRBD1,TRBJ1-2,15,NA,TRBV4-1
TGTGCCAGCAGCTTAGAAGTCCGCGGAGGCTACACCTTC,CASSLEVRGGYTF,NA,TRBJ1-2,13,NA,TRBV7-2
TGTGCCAGCAGTGAAGCGCCCCGGCAGGGTCCTAATGAAAAACTGTTTTTT,CASSEAPRQGPNEKLFF,NA,TRBJ1-4,17,NA,TRBV6-1
TGTGCTAGTGGTTTGGTAAGGCGGACATCGACTTCCACAGATACGCAGTATTTT,CASGLVRRTSTSTDTQYF,NA,TRBJ2-3,18,NA,TRBV12-5
TGTGCCAGCAGTCCTCTGACAGGGAGTTATGGCTACACCTTC,CASSPLTGSYGYTF,TRBD1,TRBJ1-2,14,NA,TRBV28
TGTGCCAGCAGCTTGGGGGCCTCGGCAGATACGCAGTATTTT,CASSLGASADTQYF,NA,TRBJ2-3,14,once,TRBV7-3
TGTGCCAGCAGTAGTTGGACAGGGGCGAGCCCTGAAGCTTTCTTT,CASSSWTGASPEAFF,TRBD1,TRBJ1-1,15,NA,TRBV6-5
TGCGCCAGCAGCTTGGGACAGAACTATGGCTACACCTTC,CASSLGQNYGYTF,NA,TRBJ1-2,13,NA,TRBV5-1
TGTGCCAGCAGCTTTAGTCGGGGGAGTCCCTACGAGCAGTACTTC,CASSFSRGSPYEQYF,NA,TRBJ2-7,15,NA,TRBV7-2
TGTGCCAGCAGGATGGGACAGTCTGGAAACACCATATATTTT,CASRMGQSGNTIYF,TRBD1,TRBJ1-3,14,NA,TRBV2
TGTGCCAGCAATACCCGCTGGCGGGAGGAAGGGCGAAACCCTTACAATGAGCAGTTCTTC,CASNTRWREEGRNPYNEQFF,TRBD2,TRBJ2-1,20,NA,TRBV27
TGTGCCAGCAGTCCAGGGAGCAATCAGCCCCAGCATTTT,CASSPGSNQPQHF,NA,TRBJ1-5,13,NA,TRBV27
TGTGCCAGCAGTTTACGGGACAGGAGCAGCTATGGCTACACCTTC,CASSLRDRSSYGYTF,TRBD1,TRBJ1-2,15,NA,TRBV27
TGTGCCAGCAGTTTGGGGGGAACCTCCTACAATGAGCAGTTCTTC,CASSLGGTSYNEQFF,NA,TRBJ2-1,15,NA,TRBV28
TGTGCCAGTAGTCCACGACAGGGTACTTCTGGAAACACCATATATTTT,CASSPRQGTSGNTIYF,TRBD1,TRBJ1-3,16,NA,TRBV19
TGTGCCAGCAGTTTATCTGGGGACAGTACGCATCAGCCCCAGCATTTT,CASSLSGDSTHQPQHF,TRBD1,TRBJ1-5,16,NA,TRBV27
TGCGCCAGCAGCTTGACAACAGGGAGCGACGAGCAGTACTTC,CASSLTTGSDEQYF,NA,TRBJ2-7,14,NA,TRBV5-1
TGTGCCAGCAGCTTTCCCGGGACTAGCGGAACGACAGATACGCAGTATTTT,CASSFPGTSGTTDTQYF,TRBD2,TRBJ2-3,17,NA,TRBV11-2
TGCAGCGTTGAAGCCCCCGGGACAGGGTCATTTAGGGACACTGAAGCTTTCTTT,CSVEAPGTGSFRDTEAFF,TRBD1,TRBJ1-1,18,NA,TRBV29-1
TGTGCCAGCAGTTCCCTTGGGAGCGGGAGGGTACACAATGAGCAGTTCTTC,CASSSLGSGRVHNEQFF,TRBD2,TRBJ2-1,17,NA,TRBV28
TGTGCCAGTACAGCGCATCCGGCCCACAATGAGCAGTTCTTC,CASTAHPAHNEQFF,NA,TRBJ2-1,14,NA,TRBV19
TGTGCCAGCATCCGGGACAGGGGTAATTCACCCCTCCACTTT,CASIRDRGNSPLHF,TRBD1,TRBJ1-6,14,NA,TRBV2
TGTGCCAGCAGTCCTTACAGGGGGCATCAGCCCCAGCATTTT,CASSPYRGHQPQHF,TRBD1,TRBJ1-5,14,NA,TRBV27
TGTGCCAGCAGCTTAGTTTCCAACTATGGCTACACCTTC,CASSLVSNYGYTF,NA,TRBJ1-2,13,NA,TRBV7-8
TGTGCCAGCAGTGAAGGAGTAGTAGGGGAGCTGTTTTTT,CASSEGVVGELFF,NA,TRBJ2-2,13,NA,TRBV2
TGTGCCAGCAGCGTAGTTGTTTCAACTAATGAAAAACTGTTTTTT,CASSVVVSTNEKLFF,NA,TRBJ1-4,15,NA,TRBV11-2
TGTGCCAGCTCATCTCGACAGTACAATGAGCAGTTCTTC,CASSSRQYNEQFF,NA,TRBJ2-1,13,NA,TRBV18
TGCGCCAGCAGCTCACTAGCGGGAGATACCTACGAGCAGTACTTC,CASSSLAGDTYEQYF,TRBD2,TRBJ2-7,15,NA,TRBV5-1
TGTGCCAGCAGCTCAAACCGGGACTACGTCGGCTACGAGCAGTACTTC,CASSSNRDYVGYEQYF,TRBD2,TRBJ2-7,16,NA,TRBV7-9
TGCAGCGTCCCTACCCGACATATATCCTCGTCTGGCTACACCTTC,CSVPTRHISSSGYTF,NA,TRBJ1-2,15,NA,TRBV29-1
TGTGCCAGCAGCTCAAGGGGACTAGCGGGGCCAGATACGCAGTATTTT,CASSSRGLAGPDTQYF,TRBD2,TRBJ2-3,16,NA,TRBV7-9
NA,CASSVAQGARFFTF,NA,TRBJ1-2,14,NA,TRBV28
TGTGCCAGCAGCCAAGAGGGCGGGACGCCAAGGGCTTTCTTT,CASSQEGGTPRAFF,NA,TRBJ1-1,14,NA,TRBV3-1/TRBV3-2